Listed here are 32 T cell receptor beta chains from one sample, sequenced in a study of blood T cells in healthy people across ages. Primers used in a second PCR of about 6 to 11 cycles were a sample-barcoded 5' primer and a J-beta primer mix. Each CDR3 protein is one row after TCRdb ran MiXCR on the 5' RACE reads. The repertoire includes roughly 730,000 distinct CDR3 sequences, more than 50% of them detected once, and 25% to 30% sits in the top ten. The specimen sequenced was blood. All receptors come from a middle-aged man in good health.

For this clonotype: An end of the junction does not agree with germline; a read error may underlie this. This sequence joins TRBV6-2 or TRBV6-3 and TRBJ2-4, with 7 bases that match TRBD2. The J call may be incorrect, as the DNA end agrees better with TRBJ2-7. CDR3 length: 13 residues. The germline V gene encodes CDR1 MNHEY and CDR2 SVGEGT. The chain's CDR3 is CVSSGDGSYEQYF. For the CDR3, the DNA is TGTGTCAGCAGCGGGGACGGCTCCTACGAGCAGTACTTC.

The J gene is TRBJ1-5, the V gene TRBV6-2 or TRBV6-3; D remains unclear. CDR1 is MNHEY, CDR2 SVGEGT, per germline. The CDR3 runs 15 residues. V was clipped by 3 bases and J by 5 bases, with 14 bases between them. CDR3 region: CASSYPLGFDQPQHF. CDR3 nucleotide sequence: TGTGCCAGCAGTTATCCGCTGGGTTTTGATCAGCCCCAGCATTTT.

A single count supports this clonotype. The chain joins TRBV4-3 to TRBJ1-2; 7 nucleotides match TRBD1. CDR3 length equals 15 residues. V trimming: 1 base; J trimming: 4 bases; junction bases outside the gene matches: 6. Germline assignment: CDR1 LGHNA and CDR2 YSLEER. CDR3 region: CASSQVPGGGYGYTF. DNA of the CDR3: TGCGCCAGCAGCCAAGTGCCAGGGGGGGGCTATGGCTACACCTTC.

The gene calls are TRBV20-1 and TRBJ2-5; possibly TRBD2 for D (6 bases). V lost 0 bases and J 4 bases, leaving 18 bases between the germline ends. This CDR3 has 16 residues. Germline CDR1 and CDR2: DFQATT and SNEGSKA (reference sequence). The CDR3 loop reads CSARDRSLARRETQYF. In nucleotides, the CDR3 is TGCAGTGCTAGAGATCGGAGCCTAGCGCGGAGAGAGACCCAGTACTTC.

J is TRBJ2-3 and V is TRBV28; 7 bases match TRBD2. The germline gives CDR1 MDHEN, CDR2 SYDVKM. This CDR3 is built from 10 residues. J was trimmed by 12 bases and V by 11 bases; bases with no gene match: 8. This chain's CDR3 is CACGGAAQYF. The CDR3 nucleotides are TGTGCCTGCGGGGGAGCGGCACAGTATTTT.

The chain carries TRBV28 and TRBJ2-4; D is unclear. The CDR3 length is 18 residues. Germline values: CDR1 MDHEN, CDR2 SYDVKM. Trimming removed 3 bases at V and 6 bases at J, with 24 bases between. CDR3 bases: TGTGCCAGCAGTTTTATCCTGGAAGGGTCCTTGAGGAGAAACATTCAGTACTTC. Protein product: CASSFILEGSLRRNIQYF.

CDR3 bases: TGTGCCAGCAGCTTCGACAGACAAGGTTACAAGTATTTT. Translated: CASSFDRQGYKYF. The gene calls are TRBV11-2 and TRBJ2-3, with TRBD1 as a possible D gene (5 bases). CDR1 and CDR2 from the germline V gene are SGHAT and FQNNGV. The CDR3 sequence is 13 residues long. Trimming removed 3 bases from V and 13 bases from J, with 17 bases in between. Drawing the rest from reference TRBV11-2 and TRBJ2-3, the complete variable domain is EAGVAQSPRYKIIEKRQSVAFWCNPISGHATLYWYQQILGQGPKLLIQFQNNGVVDDSQLPKDRFSAERLKGVDSTLKIQPAKLEDSAVYLCASSFDRQGYKYFGPGTRLTVL.

This sequence joins TRBV29-1 and TRBJ2-7; D possibly matches TRBD1 or TRBD2 (5 bases each). Germline loops: CDR1 SQVTM, CDR2 ANQGSEA. The CDR3 runs to 13 residues. V lost 4 bases and J 2 bases, leaving 12 bases between the germline ends. DNA of the CDR3: TGCAGCGTTGCTGGGGGTCAGACCTACGAGCAGTACTTC. Translated, it gives CSVAGGQTYEQYF.

The rearrangement uses TRBV10-3 and TRBJ1-2; D is uncertain. The CDR3 extends over 16 amino acids. V lost 2 bases, J lost 6 bases, and 19 bases lay in between. In germline, CDR1 is ENHRY, CDR2 SYGVKD. The CDR3 spells CAISELNPRLLHGYTF. For the CDR3, the DNA is TGTGCCATCAGTGAGCTCAATCCCAGATTACTCCATGGCTACACCTTC.

The V gene is TRBV30, the J gene TRBJ1-2, with D uncertain. The germline V gene has CDR1 GTSNPN and CDR2 SVGIG (reference sequence). This CDR3 comprises 13 residues. V dropped 0 bases and J dropped 6 bases, with 11 bases sitting between them. In nucleotides, the CDR3 is TGTGCCTGGAGTGTAGTTGGGATTAATGGCTACACCTTC. As protein: CAWSVVGINGYTF.

This clonotype was seen more than once but under ten times. V and J are TRBV5-1 and TRBJ2-1; 8 bases are shared with TRBD2. J lost 6 bases, V lost 0 bases, and 8 bases had no gene match. Per germline, CDR1 SGHRS and CDR2 YFSETQ. This CDR3 has 16 residues. The CDR3 reads CASSLGLLRGGNEQFF. The CDR3 coding sequence is TGCGCCAGCAGCTTGGGCCTACTCCGGGGGGGCAATGAGCAGTTCTTC.

This clonotype has a count of ten or more. The genes are TRBV20-1 and TRBJ2-6; D remains unclear. Germline V gene lookup returns CDR1 DFQATT and CDR2 SNEGSKA (reference sequence). Deletions cut 6 bases from V and 4 bases from J, with 4 bases between. The CDR3 totals 11 residues. The CDR3 is CSAQGANVLTF. As DNA, the CDR3 is TGCAGTGCGCAAGGGGCCAACGTCCTGACTTTC.

In this sample, this clonotype turned up once. This may be a read error, as it is one base from a much larger clone. The chain combines TRBV5-1 with TRBJ2-3; TRBD1 agrees at 7 bases. Germline V lookup: CDR1 SGHRS, CDR2 YFSETQ. The CDR3 totals 14 residues. Trimming at V came to 4 bases and at J to 4 bases, leaving 6 bases not matched to a gene. The CDR3 sequence: CASSPGQSADTQYF. The CDR3 nucleotides read TGCGCCAGCAGCCCGGGACAGAGCGCAGATACGCAGTATTTT.

V usage is TRBV28 and J usage is TRBJ2-3; D call uncertain. Germline V gives CDR1 MDHEN, CDR2 SYDVKM. V lost 3 bases to trimming and J lost 4 bases, with 8 bases between them. This CDR3 is built from 13 residues. This chain's CDR3 is CASSFSGSDTQYF. The CDR3 nucleotides read TGTGCCAGCAGTTTCTCGGGTTCAGATACGCAGTATTTT. Supplemented by reference TRBV28 and TRBJ2-3, the full variable domain reads DVKVTQSSRYLVKRTGEKVFLECVQDMDHENMFWYRQDPGLGLRLIYFSYDVKMKEKGDIPEGYSVSREKKERFSLILESASTNQTSMYLCASSFSGSDTQYFGPGTRLTVL.

The chain combines TRBV12-3 or TRBV12-4 with TRBJ1-1; weak D call: TRBD1 (6 bases). Trimming took off 5 bases at V and 1 base at J, with 17 bases between the two ends. The CDR3 covers 16 residues. The CDR3 region has the DNA TGTGCCAGCAGTCCCTCCAGGGGAGGAGGGAACACTGAAGCTTTCTTT. The encoded protein is CASSPSRGGGNTEAFF.

The gene calls are TRBV27 and TRBJ1-5, with 11 bases aligning to TRBD1. CDR1 and CDR2 from the germline V gene are MNHEY and SMNVEV (reference sequence). This CDR3 has 13 amino acids. V shed 3 bases and J 9 bases; nucleotides not matched to a gene: 1. The CDR3 sequence is CASSLDRGLPQHF. The CDR3 nucleotides read TGTGCCAGCAGTTTGGACAGGGGGCTGCCCCAGCATTTT.

The genes are TRBV3-1 and TRBJ2-1; the D gene is possibly TRBD2 (6 bases). Germline CDR1 and CDR2: LGHDT and YNNKEL (reference sequence). The CDR3 spans 14 residues. Trimming removed 1 base at V and 6 bases at J, with 10 bases between. The CDR3 loop reads CASSQASVINEQFF. DNA for the CDR3: TGTGCCAGCAGCCAAGCTAGCGTAATCAATGAGCAGTTCTTC.

This rearrangement joins TRBV25-1 to TRBJ1-2; the D is unclear. V was trimmed by 2 bases and J by 8 bases, leaving 6 bases between them. The CDR3 contains 11 residues. Germline V lookup: CDR1 MGHDK, CDR2 SYGVNS. The CDR3 nucleotides are TGTGCCAGCAGTGAAGTTGGGGGCTACACCTTC. Translation: CASSEVGGYTF.

This clonotype was seen only once. This may arise from a read error, as a much more abundant clone is one base away. The rearrangement joins TRBV29-1 to TRBJ2-7; D is possibly TRBD2 (6 bases). The V end lost 4 bases, the J end lost 5 bases, and 15 bases lay between the germline ends. The CDR3 extends over 13 amino acids. Germline V lookup: CDR1 SQVTM, CDR2 ANQGSEA. Here the CDR3 reads CSVGDTGADEQYF. CDR3 coding DNA: TGCAGCGTTGGGGATACGGGAGCGGACGAGCAGTACTTC.

This clonotype was detected once. This sequence joins TRBV29-1 and TRBJ2-5, with D perhaps matching TRBD1 or TRBD2 (5 bases each). CDR3 length equals 16 residues. Germline lookup yields CDR1 SQVTM and CDR2 ANQGSEA. The V end was cut by 0 bases, the J end by 5 bases, with 19 bases between. The CDR3 sequence is CSVEDPRGWGRETQYF. CDR3 nucleotide sequence: TGCAGCGTTGAAGACCCGAGGGGTTGGGGAAGGGAGACCCAGTACTTC.

This chain joins TRBV10-3 and TRBJ2-1; no clear D gene. Trimming took 0 bases from V and 1 from J, leaving 4 bases between them. This CDR3 comprises 14 residues. Germline V gives CDR1 ENHRY, CDR2 SYGVKD. CDR3 region: CAISESGSYNEQFF. The CDR3 nucleotides are TGTGCCATCAGTGAGTCCGGGTCCTACAATGAGCAGTTCTTC.

The chain joins TRBV6-1 to TRBJ1-5; D call uncertain. The germline gives CDR1 MNHNS, CDR2 SASEGT. The V end lost 3 bases, the J end lost 1 base, and 10 bases lay between the germline ends. The CDR3 spans 15 residues. CDR3 protein: CASSESGGSNQPQHF. In DNA form, the CDR3 reads TGTGCCAGCAGTGAGAGCGGCGGGAGCAATCAGCCCCAGCATTTT.

The chain recombines TRBV20-1 with TRBJ1-5; D is uncertain. The V end was cut by 4 bases, the J end by 2 bases, with 12 bases between. CDR1 is DFQATT, CDR2 SNEGSKA, per germline (reference sequence). The CDR3 has 14 amino acids. The chain's CDR3 is CSATDGTGNQPQHF. The CDR3 DNA follows: TGCAGTGCTACAGACGGTACGGGCAATCAGCCCCAGCATTTT.

The table lists this clonotype with a few counts. The chain links TRBV10-3 to TRBJ2-1, with D perhaps matching TRBD1 (5 bases). CDR1 and CDR2 from the germline V gene are ENHRY and SYGVKD. The ends were cut back, 5 bases at V and 8 bases at J, with 10 bases in the middle. The CDR3 covers 12 residues. The CDR3 sequence is CAISRGGDEQFF. CDR3 sequence (DNA): TGTGCCATCAGTAGGGGTGGGGATGAGCAGTTCTTC.

This chain joins TRBV7-2 and TRBJ2-5, with unresolved D. The CDR3 runs to 15 residues. V was cut by 2 bases and J by 4 bases, with 14 bases left in between. Germline V CDR1 and CDR2: SGHTA, FQGNSA. The DNA of the CDR3 is TGTGCCAGCAGCTTAAACAGCGCGAGTATAGAGACCCAGTACTTC. Amino acid sequence: CASSLNSASIETQYF.

This clonotype was detected only a few times. The CDR3 is CASSGETGSWGDEQFF. Here the CDR3 DNA reads TGTGCCAGCAGTGGGGAGACAGGGTCGTGGGGGGATGAGCAGTTCTTC. The J gene is TRBJ2-1, the V gene TRBV6-1; a possible D gene is TRBD1 (7 bases). Trimming removed 4 bases at V and 8 bases at J, with 21 bases between. This CDR3 has 16 residues. Germline V gene lookup returns CDR1 MNHNS and CDR2 SASEGT.

The CDR3 reads CASCGCLIGDEQFF. The CDR3, as DNA: TGTGCCAGCTGTGGCTGTCTAATAGGTGATGAGCAGTTCTTC. This chain joins TRBV6-1 and TRBJ2-1; D remains ambiguous. Per germline, CDR1 MNHNS and CDR2 SASEGT. The CDR3 contains 14 residues. V was shortened by 8 bases and J by 8 bases, with 19 bases between the two germline ends.

There are a few counts of this clonotype. The DNA for the CDR3 is TGTGCCAGCAACCCGCGCAGCCACTATGGCTACACCTTC. Translation: CASNPRSHYGYTF. The V call is TRBV6-2 or TRBV6-3, the J call TRBJ1-2; D gene uncertain. This CDR3 comprises 13 residues. The V gene's germline CDR1 is MNHEY and CDR2 SVGEGT. V gave up 7 bases and J gave up 3 bases, with 12 bases separating them.

The chain recombines TRBV7-8 with TRBJ2-7; D may be TRBD2 (6 bases). This CDR3 has 15 residues. Germline CDR1 reads SGHVS; CDR2 reads FQNEAQ. V shed 2 bases and J shed 0 bases, with 11 bases lying between them. The CDR3 region is CASSLWGEVSYEQYF. The CDR3 nucleotides are TGTGCCAGCAGCTTATGGGGGGAAGTCTCCTACGAGCAGTACTTC.

The chain joins TRBV28 to TRBJ2-1; D gene ambiguous. The DNA end lines up better with TRBJ2-7; the J call may be wrong. Germline lookup yields CDR1 MDHEN and CDR2 SYDVKM. The CDR3 runs 12 residues. CDR3 sequence reads: CASSFRREEQYF. CDR3 DNA: TGTGCCAGCAGTTTCAGGCGCGAGGAGCAGTACTTC.

The chain carries TRBV12-5 and TRBJ2-7; TRBD2 agrees at 13 bases. The CDR3 is made up of 15 amino acids. V shed 2 bases and J 6 bases; nucleotides not matched to a gene: 4. Looked up from germline, CDR1 is LGHNT and CDR2 is FRNRAP. CDR3 nucleotides: TGTGCTAGTGGTTTGTGGACTAGCGGGAGAATCGAGCAGTACTTC. Translating it yields CASGLWTSGRIEQYF.

The gene calls are TRBV27 and TRBJ1-5; D perhaps matches TRBD1 (6 bases). Germline loops: CDR1 MNHEY, CDR2 SMNVEV (reference sequence). Trimming took 2 bases from V and 7 from J, leaving 9 bases between them. The CDR3 consists of 13 residues. The DNA of the CDR3 is TGTGCCAGCAGTTTAGGACAGCGCCAGCCCCAGCATTTT. It encodes CASSLGQRQPQHF.